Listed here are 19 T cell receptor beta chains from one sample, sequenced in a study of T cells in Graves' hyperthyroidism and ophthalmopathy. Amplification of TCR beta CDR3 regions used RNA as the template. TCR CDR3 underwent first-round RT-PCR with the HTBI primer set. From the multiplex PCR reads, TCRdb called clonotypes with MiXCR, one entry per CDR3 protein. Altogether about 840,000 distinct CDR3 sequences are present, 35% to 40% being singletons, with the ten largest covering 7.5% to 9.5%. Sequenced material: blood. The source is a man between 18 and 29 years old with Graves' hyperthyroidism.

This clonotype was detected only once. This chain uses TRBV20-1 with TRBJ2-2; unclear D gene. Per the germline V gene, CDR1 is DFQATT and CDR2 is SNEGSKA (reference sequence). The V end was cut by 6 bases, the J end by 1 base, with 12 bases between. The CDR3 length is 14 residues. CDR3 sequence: CSAARAGNTGELFF. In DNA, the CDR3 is TGCAGTGCCGCTCGGGCAGGGAACACCGGGGAGCTGTTTTTT.

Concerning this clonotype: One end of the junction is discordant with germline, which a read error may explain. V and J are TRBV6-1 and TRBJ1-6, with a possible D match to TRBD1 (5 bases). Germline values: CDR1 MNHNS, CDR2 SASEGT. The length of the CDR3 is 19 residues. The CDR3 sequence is CASSEGRDNVGADKSPLHF. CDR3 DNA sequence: TGTGCCAGCAGTGAAGGACGGGATAACGTCGGGGCGGATAAGTCACCCCTCCACTTT.

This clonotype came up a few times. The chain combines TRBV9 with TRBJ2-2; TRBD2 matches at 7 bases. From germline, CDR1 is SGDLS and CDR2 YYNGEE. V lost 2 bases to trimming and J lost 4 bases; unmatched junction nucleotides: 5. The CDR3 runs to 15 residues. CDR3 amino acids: CASSVSGGTTGELFF. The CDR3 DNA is TGTGCCAGCAGCGTGTCCGGGGGGACCACCGGGGAGCTGTTTTTT.

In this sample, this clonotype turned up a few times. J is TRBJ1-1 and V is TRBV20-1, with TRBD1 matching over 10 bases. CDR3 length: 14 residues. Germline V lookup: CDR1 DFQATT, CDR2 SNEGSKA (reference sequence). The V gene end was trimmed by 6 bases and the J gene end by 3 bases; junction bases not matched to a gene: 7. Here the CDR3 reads CSANWDRGDTEAFF. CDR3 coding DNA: TGCAGTGCGAACTGGGACAGGGGTGACACTGAAGCTTTCTTT.

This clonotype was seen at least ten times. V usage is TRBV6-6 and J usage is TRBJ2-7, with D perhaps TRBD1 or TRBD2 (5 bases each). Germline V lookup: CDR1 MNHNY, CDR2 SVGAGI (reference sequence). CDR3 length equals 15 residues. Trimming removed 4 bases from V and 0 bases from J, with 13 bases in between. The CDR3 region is CASSSPGRSSYEQYF. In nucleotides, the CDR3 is TGTGCCAGCAGTTCGCCGGGACGGAGCTCCTACGAGCAGTACTTC.

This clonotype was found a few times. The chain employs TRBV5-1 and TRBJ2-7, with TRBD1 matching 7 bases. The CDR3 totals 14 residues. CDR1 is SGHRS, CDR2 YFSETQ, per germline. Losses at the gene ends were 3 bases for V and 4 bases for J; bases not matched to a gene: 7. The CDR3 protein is CASSSYRTGYEQYF. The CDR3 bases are TGCGCCAGCAGCTCCTATCGGACAGGATACGAGCAGTACTTC.

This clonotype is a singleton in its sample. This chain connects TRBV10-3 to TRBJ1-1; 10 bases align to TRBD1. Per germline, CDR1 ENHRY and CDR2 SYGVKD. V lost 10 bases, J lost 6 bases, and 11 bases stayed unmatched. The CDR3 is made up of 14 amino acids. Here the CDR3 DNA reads TGTGCCACCGGGACAGGGGACTTGACCCCTGAAGCTTTCTTT. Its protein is CATGTGDLTPEAFF.

This CDR3 is CASSLPTGSNTIYF. The CDR3 DNA follows: TGTGCCAGCAGCCTCCCGACAGGGTCCAACACCATATATTTT. The chain is built from TRBV9 and TRBJ1-3, with TRBD1 matching over 7 bases. The CDR3 contains 14 residues. CDR1 is SGDLS, CDR2 YYNGEE, per germline. V gave up 4 bases and J gave up 7 bases; unmatched junction bases: 8.

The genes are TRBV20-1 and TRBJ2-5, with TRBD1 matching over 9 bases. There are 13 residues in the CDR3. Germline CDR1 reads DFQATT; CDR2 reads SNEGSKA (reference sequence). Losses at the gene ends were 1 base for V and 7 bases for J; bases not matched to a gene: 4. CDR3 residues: CSARVGGQGTQYF. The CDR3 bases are TGCAGTGCTAGAGTGGGGGGACAGGGGACCCAGTACTTC.

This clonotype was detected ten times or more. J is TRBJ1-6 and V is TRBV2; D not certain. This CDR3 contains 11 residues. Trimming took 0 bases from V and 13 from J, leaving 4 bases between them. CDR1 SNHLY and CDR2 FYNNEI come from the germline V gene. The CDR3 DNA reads TGTGCCAGCAGTGAAGCTCGCCCCCTCCACTTT. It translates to CASSEARPLHF.

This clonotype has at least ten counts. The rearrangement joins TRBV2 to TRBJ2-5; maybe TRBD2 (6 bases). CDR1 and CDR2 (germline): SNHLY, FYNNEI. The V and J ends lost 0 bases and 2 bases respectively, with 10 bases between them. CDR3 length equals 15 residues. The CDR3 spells CASSEAPGRQETQYF. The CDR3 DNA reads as TGTGCCAGCAGTGAAGCCCCGGGGAGGCAAGAGACCCAGTACTTC.

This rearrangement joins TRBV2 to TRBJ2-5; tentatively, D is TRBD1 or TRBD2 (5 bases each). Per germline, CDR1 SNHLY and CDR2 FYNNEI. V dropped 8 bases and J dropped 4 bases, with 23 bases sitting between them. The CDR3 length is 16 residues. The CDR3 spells CASSGTRGVGGETQYF. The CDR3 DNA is TGTGCCAGCTCAGGGACGAGGGGTGTGGGTGGAGAGACCCAGTACTTC.

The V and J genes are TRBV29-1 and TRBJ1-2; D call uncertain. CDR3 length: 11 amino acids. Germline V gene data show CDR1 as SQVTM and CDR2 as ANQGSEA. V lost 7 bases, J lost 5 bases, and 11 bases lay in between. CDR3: CSGRFGYGYTF. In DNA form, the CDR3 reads TGCAGCGGCCGTTTTGGGTATGGCTACACCTTC.

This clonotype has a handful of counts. DNA for the CDR3: TGCGCCAGCAGCATCCGGGACGGCTCCTCTGGGGCCAACGTCCTGACTTTC. It encodes CASSIRDGSSGANVLTF. The rearrangement uses TRBV5-1 and TRBJ2-6; D may be TRBD1 or TRBD2 (5 bases each). The CDR3 has 17 residues. V dropped 4 bases and J dropped 0 bases, with 14 bases sitting between them. Germline CDR1 is SGHRS and CDR2 is YFSETQ.

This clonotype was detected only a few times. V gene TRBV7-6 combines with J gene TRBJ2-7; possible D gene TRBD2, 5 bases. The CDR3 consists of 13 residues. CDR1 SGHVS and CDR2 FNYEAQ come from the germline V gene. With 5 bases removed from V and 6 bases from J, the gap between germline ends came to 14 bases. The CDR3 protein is CASSQDSGSEQYF. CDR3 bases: TGTGCCAGCAGCCAAGACTCTGGGAGCGAGCAGTACTTC.

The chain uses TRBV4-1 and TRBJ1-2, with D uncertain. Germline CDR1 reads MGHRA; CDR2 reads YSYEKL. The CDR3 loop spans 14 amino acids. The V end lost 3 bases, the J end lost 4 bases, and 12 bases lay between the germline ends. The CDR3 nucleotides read TGCGCCAGCAGCCAGGAGGAGACACTCTATGGCTACACCTTC. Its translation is CASSQEETLYGYTF.

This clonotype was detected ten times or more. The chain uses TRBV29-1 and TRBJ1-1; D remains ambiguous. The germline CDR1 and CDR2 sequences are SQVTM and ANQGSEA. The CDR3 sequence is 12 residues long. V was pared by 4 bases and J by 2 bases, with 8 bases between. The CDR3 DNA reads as TGCAGCGTTGTAGGGAGAAACACTGAAGCTTTCTTT. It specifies CSVVGRNTEAFF.

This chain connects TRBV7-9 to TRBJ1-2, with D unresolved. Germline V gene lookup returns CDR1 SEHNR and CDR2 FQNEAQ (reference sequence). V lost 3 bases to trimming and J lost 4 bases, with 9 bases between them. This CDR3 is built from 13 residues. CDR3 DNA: TGTGCCAGCAGCTTCCATGGGCGCTATGGCTACACCTTC. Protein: CASSFHGRYGYTF. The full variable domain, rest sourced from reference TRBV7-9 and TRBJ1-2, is DTGVSQNPRHKITKRGQNVTFRCDPISEHNRLYWYRQTLGQGPEFLTYFQNEAQLEKSRLLSDRFSAERPKGSFSTLEIQRTEQGDSAMYLCASSFHGRYGYTFGSGTRLTVV.

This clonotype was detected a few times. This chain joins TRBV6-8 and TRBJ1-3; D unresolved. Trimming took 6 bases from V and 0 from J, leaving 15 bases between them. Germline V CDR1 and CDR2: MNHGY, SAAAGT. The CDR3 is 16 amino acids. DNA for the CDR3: TGTGCCAGCAGACGCGGTCACTCCTGCTCTGGAAACACCATATATTTT. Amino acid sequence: CASRRGHSCSGNTIYF.